Listed below are T cell receptor beta chains from one sample, sequenced in a study of T cells in localized non-small cell lung cancer. Clones were sequenced by immunoSEQ multiplex PCR, and TCRdb holds only the in-frame ones, with some missing. The sample consists of 1,500 to 2,000 clones, 25% to 30% of them appearing once. The sequenced sample was lung tumor tissue, obtained before any cancer treatment. The source of these receptors is a woman aged 35-75 years with stage I lung adenocarcinoma. Each CDR3 is given without its conserved first and last residue. Each record gives: clone size, CDR3 length, V gene, J gene, CDR3 protein. Size is stated for part of the rows, as once, few or many counts, or as a class when the clone is expanded.

clone_size: .
cdr3_length: 13
v_call: TRBV19
j_call: TRBJ2-6
cdr3_aa: ASSTQGTGANVLT

clone_size: .
cdr3_length: 12
v_call: TRBV19
j_call: TRBJ2-4
cdr3_aa: ASSMGGQTPIQY

clone_size: medium-sized
cdr3_length: 13
v_call: TRBV11-3
j_call: TRBJ2-5
cdr3_aa: ASRLWDRVEETQY

clone_size: .
cdr3_length: 13
v_call: TRBV11-3
j_call: TRBJ1-3
cdr3_aa: ASSPGGSSGNTIY

clone_size: .
cdr3_length: 14
v_call: TRBV9
j_call: TRBJ1-5
cdr3_aa: ASSDAGQGRNQPQH

clone_size: .
cdr3_length: 11
v_call: TRBV29-1
j_call: TRBJ2-7
cdr3_aa: SVSGQTLLGEY

clone_size: .
cdr3_length: 15
v_call: TRBV7-7
j_call: TRBJ2-1
cdr3_aa: ASRWTSGRAEENEQF

clone_size: few
cdr3_length: 9
v_call: TRBV16
j_call: TRBJ1-2
cdr3_aa: ASSQSLGYT

clone_size: few
cdr3_length: 12
v_call: TRBV6-8
j_call: TRBJ2-5
cdr3_aa: ASSGPGQGRTQY

clone_size: .
cdr3_length: 14
v_call: TRBV28
j_call: TRBJ1-5
cdr3_aa: ASLESGTLNYQTQH

clone_size: .
cdr3_length: 12
v_call: TRBV11-3
j_call: TRBJ2-4
cdr3_aa: ASSLNTGANIQY

clone_size: .
cdr3_length: 11
v_call: TRBV4-1
j_call: TRBJ1-1
cdr3_aa: ASSPPDIGRAF

clone_size: medium-sized
cdr3_length: 13
v_call: TRBV6-8
j_call: TRBJ1-5
cdr3_aa: ASSLAVNSNQPQH

clone_size: medium-sized
cdr3_length: 12
v_call: TRBV9
j_call: TRBJ2-5
cdr3_aa: ASSSETGLETQY

clone_size: .
cdr3_length: 13
v_call: TRBV5-1
j_call: TRBJ2-2
cdr3_aa: ASSQDRGQGGELF

clone_size: .
cdr3_length: 12
v_call: TRBV5-1
j_call: TRBJ1-4
cdr3_aa: ASSRQGVEEKLF

clone_size: .
cdr3_length: 12
v_call: TRBV11-3
j_call: TRBJ2-2
cdr3_aa: ASSWERNTGELF

clone_size: medium-sized
cdr3_length: 10
v_call: TRBV9
j_call: TRBJ1-1
cdr3_aa: ASRIVNTEAF

clone_size: .
cdr3_length: 13
v_call: TRBV5-1
j_call: TRBJ2-3
cdr3_aa: ASSYRQGLTDTQY

clone_size: medium-sized
cdr3_length: 15
v_call: TRBV4-1
j_call: TRBJ2-3
cdr3_aa: ASSRDQLAGGLDTQY

clone_size: .
cdr3_length: 13
v_call: TRBV27
j_call: TRBJ1-6
cdr3_aa: ASSSTDGNNSPLH

clone_size: .
cdr3_length: 14
v_call: TRBV6-8
j_call: TRBJ2-3
cdr3_aa: ASSDGLAGSTDTQY

clone_size: .
cdr3_length: 10
v_call: TRBV19
j_call: TRBJ1-2
cdr3_aa: ASSPGLGGYT

clone_size: few
cdr3_length: 13
v_call: TRBV11-3
j_call: TRBJ2-7
cdr3_aa: ASSPGGARRYEQY

clone_size: once
cdr3_length: 12
v_call: TRBV14
j_call: TRBJ1-2
cdr3_aa: ASSPRQGYYGYT

clone_size: few
cdr3_length: 13
v_call: TRBV11-3
j_call: TRBJ2-7
cdr3_aa: ASSLLKTAILEQY

clone_size: few
cdr3_length: 11
v_call: TRBV6-8
j_call: TRBJ1-2
cdr3_aa: ASSYRENYGYT

clone_size: few
cdr3_length: 11
v_call: TRBV6-8
j_call: TRBJ1-1
cdr3_aa: ASSYSAETEAF

clone_size: .
cdr3_length: 12
v_call: TRBV4-1
j_call: TRBJ2-3
cdr3_aa: ASSRDRGADTQY

clone_size: .
cdr3_length: 11
v_call: TRBV9
j_call: TRBJ2-3
cdr3_aa: ASSVGAQDTQY

clone_size: few
cdr3_length: 13
v_call: TRBV10-2
j_call: TRBJ2-7
cdr3_aa: ASSYSRGQGGEQY

clone_size: .
cdr3_length: 12
v_call: TRBV6-8
j_call: TRBJ2-6
cdr3_aa: ASSYSSGANVLT

clone_size: .
cdr3_length: 15
v_call: TRBV29-1
j_call: TRBJ1-1
cdr3_aa: SVFTTTRTGGNTEAF

clone_size: .
cdr3_length: 12
v_call: TRBV5-1
j_call: TRBJ1-1
cdr3_aa: ASYPGQGETEAF

clone_size: .
cdr3_length: 13
v_call: TRBV19
j_call: TRBJ1-5
cdr3_aa: ASSVYTHSNQPQH

clone_size: .
cdr3_length: 15
v_call: TRBV1
j_call: TRBJ2-3
cdr3_aa: ASSQDAGYRYGDTQY

clone_size: .
cdr3_length: 13
v_call: TRBV5-1
j_call: TRBJ2-2
cdr3_aa: ASSLAQGAPGELF

clone_size: .
cdr3_length: 13
v_call: TRBV15
j_call: TRBJ2-1
cdr3_aa: ATSREGLGRAKQF

clone_size: .
cdr3_length: 12
v_call: TRBV5-1
j_call: TRBJ1-1
cdr3_aa: ASSIDRRSTEAF

clone_size: few
cdr3_length: 14
v_call: TRBV9
j_call: TRBJ1-6
cdr3_aa: ASSVGSDRGKSPLH

clone_size: .
cdr3_length: 13
v_call: TRBV6-4
j_call: TRBJ2-3
cdr3_aa: ASSVSAGGPDTQY

clone_size: few
cdr3_length: 13
v_call: TRBV15
j_call: TRBJ1-1
cdr3_aa: ATSRDRVRNTEAF

clone_size: .
cdr3_length: 11
v_call: TRBV9
j_call: TRBJ2-7
cdr3_aa: ASSVAVGREQS

clone_size: few
cdr3_length: 11
v_call: TRBV6-8
j_call: TRBJ1-1
cdr3_aa: ASSPVGGTEAF

clone_size: few
cdr3_length: 11
v_call: TRBV6-8
j_call: TRBJ2-3
cdr3_aa: ASLGLNTDTQY

clone_size: few
cdr3_length: 10
v_call: TRBV30
j_call: TRBJ2-7
cdr3_aa: AGTRQGGEQY

clone_size: .
cdr3_length: 13
v_call: TRBV19
j_call: TRBJ2-7
cdr3_aa: ASSIPETTGPKWY